This is a list of T cell receptor beta chains from one sample in a study of cytomegalovirus exposure and HLA in healthy donors. Using immunoSEQ multiplex PCR, the repertoire was profiled, and TCRdb retains in-frame clones only, with some absent. The data contain about 160,000 clones, roughly 90% of them singletons. Sequencing was done on a sample of PBMCs. These receptors were obtained from a man aged 18 to 29 in good health and CMV-seropositive. Both conserved end residues are part of each CDR3. Fields, in order: J gene, V gene, CDR3 protein.

TRBJ1-2	TRBV5-8	CASSQGQRPSRYTF
TRBJ1-1	TRBV7-2	CASSLGTGNTEAFF
TRBJ2-3	TRBV29-1	CSVGSAGGPTDTQYF
TRBJ2-7	TRBV6-1	CASRKAGYYEQYF
TRBJ2-1	TRBV11-3	CASSLVAGAYNEQFF
TRBJ2-3	TRBV28	CASSAGLSTDTQYF
TRBJ2-1	TRBV7-9	CASSLATSGRAHEQFF
TRBJ2-7	TRBV13	CASSLGGGGGEQYF
TRBJ2-7	TRBV19	CASSLGTGPYEQYF
TRBJ1-1	TRBV18	CASSPRAANTEAFF
TRBJ2-7	TRBV5-1	CASSSGGWSYEQYF
TRBJ2-7	TRBV5-6	CASSSDLPSSYEQYF
TRBJ2-7	TRBV10-1	CASSEGDRAYEQYF
TRBJ2-7	TRBV6-4	CASSPDSYSYEQYF
TRBJ2-7	TRBV19	CASSIPGTDTYEQYF
TRBJ2-1	TRBV7-6	CASSSTGQGLHEQFF
TRBJ1-2	TRBV4-1	CASSHLNMGFRDSESYTF
TRBJ1-2	TRBV28	CASILAGGYGYTF
TRBJ2-2	TRBV5-4	CASRVDSANTGELFF
TRBJ2-7	TRBV7-8	CASSLIGTKTSGFSYEQYF
TRBJ2-3	TRBV5-1	CASSLASSTDTQYF
TRBJ2-7	TRBV19	CASSMGQKYEQYF
TRBJ2-3	TRBV29-1	CSVVPSGITDTQYF
TRBJ1-1	TRBV19	CASTIPGQGAENTEAFF
TRBJ2-3	TRBV2	CASLIGTVERTQYF
TRBJ1-2	TRBV28	CATQLEANYGYTF
TRBJ2-7	TRBV5-8	CASSLVATGTYEQYF
TRBJ2-1	TRBV11-2	CASSFRTSGSSYNEQFF
TRBJ2-1	TRBV2	CASRGSGRGYDEQFF